These T cell receptor beta chains were read from a single sample in a study of blood T cell repertoires in COVID-19. Sequenced by immunoSEQ multiplex PCR; TCRdb stores in-frame clones only, minus some. Among about 270,000 clones listed, over 75% were seen once. Sample: PBMCs or T cells enriched from blood (not recorded which). The receptor source for this set is a woman between 18 and 30 years old who had recovered from COVID-19. Both conserved end residues are part of each CDR3. D genes are given only for firm matches. Clone size is given for some rows only: seen once, a few or many times, or a class if the clone is expanded.

NA	TRBJ1-2	TRBV27	NA	TGTGCCAGTGGGACACAGCCTGGCTACACCTTC	CASGTQPGYTF
NA	TRBJ1-2	TRBV7-9	TRBD1	TGTGCCAGCAGCAATCCGGGACAGGGGAGCTATGGCTACACCTTC	CASSNPGQGSYGYTF
NA	TRBJ1-2	TRBV28	NA	TGTGCCAGCAGTCACCCTCCGGCGGGCTATGGCTACACCTTC	CASSHPPAGYGYTF
NA	TRBJ1-1	TRBV19	NA	TGTGCGAGCGGCACTGAAGCTTTCTTT	CASGTEAFF
NA	TRBJ1-2	TRBV27	NA	TGTGCCAGCAGTTCTGGTGGGGGGGCCCACTATGGCTACACCTTC	CASSSGGGAHYGYTF
few	TRBJ2-1	TRBV6-4	NA	TGTGCCAGCAGTACTAACGGCCACTCCTACAATGAGCAGTTCTTC	CASSTNGHSYNEQFF
NA	TRBJ1-2	TRBV19	NA	TGTGCCAGTAGTATAGATCCAGGGAACTATGGCTACACCTTC	CASSIDPGNYGYTF
NA	TRBJ2-3	TRBV28	NA	TGTGCCAGCAGATCCGGGACAATCACCTCAGGGAGCACAGATACGCAGTATTTT	CASRSGTITSGSTDTQYF
once	TRBJ2-1	TRBV7-3	TRBD1	TGTGCCAGCAGCTTAACAGGGGGCGGGTGGAATGAGCAGTTCTTC	CASSLTGGGWNEQFF
once	TRBJ1-5	TRBV19	NA	TGTGCCAGTAGTTCTGATCCAGGGGATCTAACCGGCAATCAGCCCCAGCATTTT	CASSSDPGDLTGNQPQHF
NA	TRBJ1-3	TRBV11-3	NA	TGTGCCAGCAGCTTAGATGCGGACTCTGGAAACACCATATATTTT	CASSLDADSGNTIYF
NA	TRBJ1-2	TRBV6-5	TRBD1	TGTGCCAGCAGGGATCCTGGACAGGGGGGTGGCTACACCTTC	CASRDPGQGGGYTF
NA	TRBJ2-7	TRBV9	NA	TGTGCCAGCAGCGTAGGCAGGGTGGGGGAGCAGTACTTC	CASSVGRVGEQYF
many	TRBJ1-6	TRBV3-1/TRBV3-2	NA	TGTGCCAGCAGCCAAGCGCGGGATTTTAATTCACCCCTCCACTTT	CASSQARDFNSPLHF
NA	TRBJ1-1	TRBV5-1	NA	TGCGCCAGCAGCCCCGCCGGACAACGGAACACTGAAGCTTTCTTT	CASSPAGQRNTEAFF
once	TRBJ1-2	TRBV7-9	TRBD1	TGTGCCAGCAGCCCGCCCGGGACAGGGGGTTATGGCTACACCTTC	CASSPPGTGGYGYTF
NA	TRBJ2-7	TRBV27	NA	TGTGCCAGCAGTCCTACAGTGCCGGCCAACGAGCAGTACTTC	CASSPTVPANEQYF
NA	TRBJ1-2	TRBV18	NA	TGTGCCAGCTCACCACCCGGGTCGGACTATGGCTACACCTTC	CASSPPGSDYGYTF
NA	TRBJ2-5	TRBV3-1/TRBV3-2	TRBD2	TGTGCCAGCAGCCAAGATCGGGCTAGCGGTCCCCCGGTGACCCAGTACTTC	CASSQDRASGPPVTQYF
NA	TRBJ2-5	TRBV5-1	TRBD2	TGCGCCAGCAGCCTTTTCCAAGCGGGGGGGGTCCAAGAGACCCAGTACTTC	CASSLFQAGGVQETQYF
NA	TRBJ2-1	TRBV19	NA	TGTGCCAGTAGTTCCGGGGTAGGCGGGAACTCCTACAATGAGCAGTTCTTC	CASSSGVGGNSYNEQFF
once	TRBJ2-5	TRBV10-1	NA	TGCGCCAGCAGACAGACCGGGAAACAAGAGACCCAGTACTTC	CASRQTGKQETQYF
once	TRBJ1-1	TRBV29-1	TRBD1	TGCAGCGTTGCTACCGACAGGGGAAGTACTGAAGCTTTCTTT	CSVATDRGSTEAFF
NA	TRBJ2-1	TRBV7-3	TRBD2	TGTGCCAGCAGCCAGACTAGCGGGGGGGACAATGAGCAGTTCTTC	CASSQTSGGDNEQFF
NA	TRBJ1-1	TRBV27	TRBD1	TGTGCCAGCAGTTTATCCCCGACAGGGGTGGGGACTGAAGCTTTCTTT	CASSLSPTGVGTEAFF
NA	TRBJ1-2	TRBV28	TRBD1	TGTGCCACATCGGGGACAGTCTATGGCTACACCTTC	CATSGTVYGYTF
NA	TRBJ1-1	TRBV5-5	NA	TGTGCCAGCAGCCACGAGCACACTGAAGCTTTCTTT	CASSHEHTEAFF
once	TRBJ1-1	TRBV28	TRBD1	TGTGCCAGCAGTGGTAAGACAGGGGGTAAAGCTGAAGCTTTCTTT	CASSGKTGGKAEAFF
NA	TRBJ1-1	TRBV2	NA	TGTGCCAGCAGTGCATGGAGAACTGAAGCTTTCTTT	CASSAWRTEAFF
NA	TRBJ1-2	TRBV5-1	NA	TGCGCCAGCAGTTTAGGGAGCTATGGCTACACCTTC	CASSLGSYGYTF
NA	TRBJ1-2	TRBV11-2	TRBD1	TGTGCCAGCAGCCCCCAGGGGGATGGCTACACCTTC	CASSPQGDGYTF
NA	TRBJ2-5	TRBV30	TRBD2	TGTGCCTGGGTAGCGGGGGGCCAAGAGACCCAGTACTTC	CAWVAGGQETQYF
NA	TRBJ2-3	TRBV11-2	TRBD1	TGTGCCAGCAGCGGCGACAGGGGGCGAGACACAGATACGCAGTATTTT	CASSGDRGRDTDTQYF